These T cell receptor beta chains were read from a single sample in a study of blood T cell repertoires in COVID-19. Sequencing used immunoSEQ multiplex PCR; TCRdb keeps in-frame clones, though not all of them. The sample yields about 180,000 clones, 86% seen once. Input material: peripheral blood. The source of these receptors is a woman in her twenties or thirties with active or convalescent COVID-19. CDR3s include the opening cysteine and the closing phenylalanine or tryptophan. D genes are given only for firm matches. Clone size is given for some rows only: seen once, a few or many times, or a class if the clone is expanded.

cdr3_length j_call v_call clone_size d_call cdr3_nt cdr3_aa
11 TRBJ1-2 TRBV28 - - TGTGCCAGCAGCCGAAACTGGGGCTACACCTTC CASSRNWGYTF
15 TRBJ2-7 TRBV28 - TRBD1 TGTGCCAGCAGTCCCCTAGACAGGGGGCCCTACGAGCAGTACTTC CASSPLDRGPYEQYF
13 TRBJ1-1 TRBV6-5 - - TGTGCCAGCAGATTACACGACAGAGCTGAAGCTTTCTTT CASRLHDRAEAFF
15 TRBJ2-1 TRBV30 - TRBD2 TGTGCCTGGAGTGTACGCGGGGGGCCGAACAATGAGCAGTTCTTC CAWSVRGGPNNEQFF
17 TRBJ1-4 TRBV18 - TRBD1 TGTGCCAGCTCACCACCGGGGACAGGGGTCCAAAATGAAAAACTGTTTTTT CASSPPGTGVQNEKLFF
15 TRBJ2-2 TRBV2 - TRBD2 TGTGCCAGCAGGGGGACTAGCAGGAACACCGGGGAGCTGTTTTTT CASRGTSRNTGELFF
12 TRBJ1-2 TRBV5-6 - TRBD1 TGTGCCAGCAGCGTAGGGACAGATGGCTACACCTTC CASSVGTDGYTF
17 TRBJ1-1 TRBV5-1 - - TGCGCCAGCAGCTTGGCCACGGGAACAGTCACGAACACTGAAGCTTTCTTT CASSLATGTVTNTEAFF
18 TRBJ2-3 TRBV11-2 - TRBD2 TGTGCCAGCAGCTTTGGACTAGCGGGGGGGCCGGGTACAGATACGCAGTATTTT CASSFGLAGGPGTDTQYF
15 TRBJ1-1 TRBV19 - TRBD1 TGTGCCAGTAGTACGCGGGACAGTTGGAACACTGAAGCTTTCTTT CASSTRDSWNTEAFF
14 TRBJ2-7 TRBV18 - TRBD2 TGTGCCAGCTCACTCGGACTAGCTTTCGGCGAGCAGTACTTC CASSLGLAFGEQYF
19 TRBJ2-1 TRBV14 few TRBD2 TGTGCCAGCAGCCAAGATTATGCGAGTGGCGGGGGGGCCAGTAATGAGCAGTTCTTC CASSQDYASGGGASNEQFF
15 TRBJ1-4 TRBV4-2 - - TGTGCCAGCAGCCCCAGACTTGGTAGGGGTGAAAAACTGTTTTTT CASSPRLGRGEKLFF
15 TRBJ2-1 TRBV3-1/TRBV3-2 - TRBD1 TGTGCCAGCATGCCCCGGGACAGGGGGCCCAATGAGCAGTTCTTC CASMPRDRGPNEQFF
15 TRBJ1-2 TRBV10-3 - - TGTGCCATCAGTGAGTCTGAGGGCTATAACTATGGCTACACCTTC CAISESEGYNYGYTF
13 TRBJ2-2 TRBV19 few - TGTGCCAGTAGTATAGTAGTGACTGGGGAGCTGTTTTTT CASSIVVTGELFF
15 TRBJ1-6 TRBV7-9 few TRBD1 TGTGCCAGCAGCTCTCGGACAGGGGGGAATTCACCCCTCCACTTT CASSSRTGGNSPLHF
16 TRBJ1-1 TRBV7-6 - - TGTGCCAGCAGCTTAGGGGGGACAAGGCCGAACACTGAAGCTTTCTTT CASSLGGTRPNTEAFF
15 TRBJ1-4 TRBV5-6 few TRBD1 TGTGCCAGCAGCTCGAAGACAGGGTATGCTGAAAAACTGTTTTTT CASSSKTGYAEKLFF
12 TRBJ1-1 TRBV21-1 - - TGTGCCAGCATCAAACATAACACTGAAGCTTTCTTT CASIKHNTEAFF
16 TRBJ2-1 TRBV7-2 - TRBD2 TGTGCCAGCAGCGCACCGGGACTAGCGGGAAGGGGTGAGCAGTTCTTC CASSAPGLAGRGEQFF
18 TRBJ2-3 TRBV28 - TRBD1 TGTGCCAGCAGTTTGATCGGATCGGGGACAGGGGGTCCGGATACGCAGTATTTT CASSLIGSGTGGPDTQYF
13 TRBJ2-5 TRBV2 - - TGTGCCAGCAGTGAGAGCTTCCAAGAGACCCAGTACTTC CASSESFQETQYF
16 TRBJ2-6 TRBV24-1 - - TGTGCCACCGGACCTCCGCAGGGGTCTGGGGCCAACGTCCTGACTTTC CATGPPQGSGANVLTF
14 TRBJ1-2 TRBV3-1/TRBV3-2 - TRBD1 TGTGCCAGCAGCCAGGGACAGGGGGCTGATGGCTACACCTTC CASSQGQGADGYTF
16 TRBJ1-2 TRBV28 - - TGTGCCAGCAGTGCACGGGGCCGGGGGGACTTAGGTGGCTACACCTTC CASSARGRGDLGGYTF
15 TRBJ1-4 TRBV4-1 - - TGCGCCAGCAGTAGCAGACAGAGCAATCTGGAGAAACTGTTTTTT CASSSRQSNLEKLFF
13 TRBJ1-1 TRBV29-1 - - TGCAGCGTTCAGGTAGGGAGGAACACTGAAGCTTTCTTT CSVQVGRNTEAFF
15 TRBJ2-7 TRBV3-1/TRBV3-2 few TRBD1 TGTGCCAGCAGCCAGATGGGACAGGGGAGGGGAGAGCAGTACTTC CASSQMGQGRGEQYF
19 TRBJ1-2 TRBV24-1 - TRBD1 TGTGCCACCAGTGATTCAAGGGGAGCCGACAGGGATGTATATTATGGCTACACCTTC CATSDSRGADRDVYYGYTF
13 TRBJ1-6 TRBV5-4 - - TGTGCCAGCAGCTTGGGGGGGCAGTCACCCCTCCACTTT CASSLGGQSPLHF
14 TRBJ2-3 TRBV2 - - TGTGCCAGCAGTGAAGCCCTAGTGGCAGATACGCAGTATTTT CASSEALVADTQYF
14 TRBJ1-5 TRBV6-6 - - TGTGCCAGCAGCTTTACAGGGAGCAATCAGCCCCAGCATTTT CASSFTGSNQPQHF
13 TRBJ2-5 TRBV2 - - TGTGCCAGCAGTCTTGTCCTCCAAGAGACCCAGTACTTC CASSLVLQETQYF
15 TRBJ2-5 TRBV5-4 - - TGTGCCAGCAGCCCGCTGACAGGAAACGAAGAGACCCAGTACTTC CASSPLTGNEETQYF
14 TRBJ1-1 TRBV9 - TRBD1 TGTGCCAGCAGCTCACGGGAGGGGGCCCCTGAAGCTTTCTTT CASSSREGAPEAFF
18 TRBJ1-1 TRBV4-1 - - TGCGCCAGCAGCCCCTTTCCTGGCGGGGGTGCCATGAACACTGAAGCTTTCTTT CASSPFPGGGAMNTEAFF
17 TRBJ1-4 TRBV3-1/TRBV3-2 - - TGTGCCAGCAGCCAATTTACAGGCTTCCCAACTAATGAAAAACTGTTTTTT CASSQFTGFPTNEKLFF
14 TRBJ2-1 TRBV19 - TRBD2 TGTGCCAGTAGTATAAGTCTAGCGGGAAATGAGCAGTTCTTC CASSISLAGNEQFF
15 TRBJ1-2 TRBV11-2 - TRBD1 TGTGCCAGCAGCTTGAACACAGGGGACGCCTATGGCTACACCTTC CASSLNTGDAYGYTF
19 TRBJ2-3 TRBV20-1 - TRBD2 TGCAGTGCTAGTAAGGCGACTAGCGCACAACGCCCAAGCACAGATACGCAGTATTTT CSASKATSAQRPSTDTQYF
15 TRBJ1-2 TRBV11-2 - - TGTGCCAGCAGTCAAGGTCGCAGGGCAAACTATGGCTACACCTTC CASSQGRRANYGYTF
13 TRBJ1-1 TRBV10-3 - - TGTGCCATCAGCCCAAGGAGGTCCACTGAAGCTTTCTTT CAISPRRSTEAFF
12 TRBJ1-1 TRBV18 - - TGTGCCAGCTCACCAGTGGGGGGAGAAGCTTTCTTT CASSPVGGEAFF
12 TRBJ1-6 TRBV12-3/TRBV12-4 - - TGTGCCAGCAGTCTCTATAATTCACCCCTCCACTTT CASSLYNSPLHF
15 TRBJ1-4 TRBV19 - TRBD1 TGTGCCAGTAGCAACAGAGGACAGGGCGGGGAAAAACTGTTTTTT CASSNRGQGGEKLFF
14 TRBJ1-1 TRBV6-6 - TRBD1 TGTGCCAGCAGTTTCGGACAGGGCAACACTGAAGCTTTCTTT CASSFGQGNTEAFF
16 TRBJ2-2 TRBV28 - - TGTGCCAGCAGTTCACCCGGGGGAACGAACACCGGGGAGCTGTTTTTT CASSSPGGTNTGELFF
13 TRBJ2-5 TRBV5-4 once - TGTGCCAGCAGCCCACTAAACGAGGAGACCCAGTACTTC CASSPLNEETQYF
16 TRBJ1-2 TRBV21-1 - - TGTGCCAGCAGCAAAGGGGAAGGGGGATGGAGCTATGGCTACACCTTC CASSKGEGGWSYGYTF
14 TRBJ1-1 TRBV28 once - TGTGCCAGCAGTTTAGTTGGAGGGGACACTGAAGCTTTCTTT CASSLVGGDTEAFF
14 TRBJ1-1 TRBV6-5 - - TGTGCCAGCACCAGACCCAGGGGGAACACTGAAGCTTTCTTT CASTRPRGNTEAFF
11 TRBJ2-7 TRBV29-1 - - TGCAGCGTTGAATACAGCTACGAGCAGTACTTC CSVEYSYEQYF
14 TRBJ2-7 TRBV9 - - TGTGCCAGCAGCAGAGGACATTTTTCCTACGAGCAGTACTTC CASSRGHFSYEQYF
14 TRBJ2-3 TRBV2 - TRBD1 TGTGCCAGCACGGGACAGGGGGTGATAGATACGCAGTATTTT CASTGQGVIDTQYF